These 32 T cell receptor beta chains were all obtained from the same sample, sequenced in a study of tissue T cells after allogeneic stem cell transplantation. TCRdb's table, derived via immunoSEQ multiplex PCR, lists solely in-frame clones and lacks some. In the table there are more than 7,000 clones, about 50% of which are singletons. Regarding time point: mouse harvest day 7 after allogeneic transplant. Each mouse received 10^7 T-cell-depleted marrow cells plus 10^6 splenic CD5+ T cells by tail vein. Material: gut tissue. The receptors come from a female BALB/c mouse given C57BL/6 T cells with graft-versus-host disease after an allogeneic hematopoietic cell transplant.

In its sample, this clone was seen a few times. Gene names refer to mouse genes. Sequencing ends 1 residue short of the CDR3 end; the germline J gene provides the rest. The chain carries TRBV13-2 and TRBJ2-4; tentative D call: TRBD1 (5 bases). Trimming shortened V by 3 bases and J by 2 bases, and 10 bases separated the two germline ends. The germline CDR1 and CDR2 sequences are NNHNN and SYGAGS (reference sequence). The CDR3 has 14 residues. The CDR3 reads CASGVSGIQNTLYF. The part of the CDR3 DNA that was read is TGTGCCAGCGGTGTCTCAGGGATTCAAAACACCTTGTAC.

This clone was picked up one time. The germline and genes are mouse ones. The read gets to within 1 residue of the CDR3 end, and the germline J gene fills in the rest. The chain recombines TRBV23 with TRBJ1-1; the listed D gene, TRBD1, was not tested against the DNA. The length of the CDR3 is 14 residues. Per the germline V gene, CDR1 is KGHTA and CDR2 is FQNQQP. Partial CDR3 DNA: TGCTCCAGCAGTCGAGGGACAACAAACACAGAAGTCTTC. Translated: CSSSRGTTNTEVF. The full CDR3 reads CSSSRGTTNTEVFF.

This clone was observed a handful of times. Mouse germline and gene names are used. The observed sequence ends 1 residue before the CDR3 terminus, with the missing tail filled in from the germline J gene. The chain links TRBV13-1 to TRBJ1-3; D remains unclear. This CDR3 is 12 amino acids long. Trimming removed 4 bases from V and 2 bases from J, with 4 bases in between. Germline CDR1 and CDR2: NSHNY and SYGAGN. The part of the CDR3 DNA that was read is TGTGCCAGCAGTTGGGCTGGAAATACGCTCTAT. As protein: CASSWAGNTLY. The whole CDR3 region reads CASSWAGNTLYF.

In regard to this clone: The gene symbols are mouse symbols. The sequence runs out 1 residue before the end of the CDR3; the remainder is reconstructed from the germline J gene. V is TRBV20 and J is TRBJ1-1, with TRBD1 as a possible D gene (6 bases). The ends were cut back, 0 bases at V and 4 bases at J, with 6 bases in the middle. The germline V gene has CDR1 GFQATS and CDR2 STVNSAI. This CDR3 is built from 12 residues. CDR3 region: CGAREGATEVFF. Incomplete CDR3 DNA: TGTGGTGCTAGGGAGGGGGCCACAGAAGTCTTC.

A remark on this clone: Gene names are the mouse ones. The read gets to within 1 residue of the CDR3 end, and the germline J gene fills in the rest. The chain uses TRBV26 and TRBJ2-7; TRBD2 is a possible D gene (6 bases). Trimming cost V 6 bases and J 4 bases, with 10 bases left between them. The CDR3 runs to 12 residues. Germline CDR1 and CDR2: KGHPV and FQNQEV (reference sequence). The sequenced CDR3 bases are TGTGCCAGCAGCCCTGGGGAGTATGAACAGTAC. Its translation: CASSPGEYEQY. The whole CDR3 is CASSPGEYEQYF. Full variable domain (outside the CDR3, taken from reference TRBV26 and TRBJ2-7): NSKVIQTPRYLVKGQGQKAKMRCIPEKGHPVVFWYQQNKNNEFKFLINFQNQEVLQQIDMTEKRFSAECPSNSPCSLEIQSSEAGDSALYLCASSPGEYEQYFGPGTRLTVL.

There are a few counts of this clone. The genes and germline here are from mouse. The read terminates 1 residue before the CDR3 end, so the remaining end is supplied by the germline J gene. The V call is TRBV13-2, the J call TRBJ1-1; unclear D gene. CDR1 is NNHNN, CDR2 SYGAGS, per germline (reference sequence). With 2 bases removed from V and 6 bases from J, the gap between germline ends came to 8 bases. The CDR3 extends over 12 amino acids. Partial CDR3 DNA: TGTGCCAGCGGTGACCGGGTTCCAGAAGTCTTC. It codes for CASGDRVPEVF. The whole CDR3 protein is CASGDRVPEVFF.

Points on this clone: The gene names here belong to mouse. Read coverage stops 1 residue before the CDR3 terminus; the germline J gene supplies the remainder. The chain uses TRBV12-1 and TRBJ2-1; 7 bases agree with TRBD1. The CDR3 has 14 residues. The V and J ends lost 2 bases and 4 bases, in that order; junction bases with no gene match: 4. Germline V gene sequence: CDR1 SGHSN, CDR2 HYEKVE. CDR3: CASSHRDSYAEQFF. The covered CDR3 bases are TGTGCCAGCTCTCACCGGGACAGTTATGCTGAGCAGTTC.

This clone was observed a few times. Gene names denote mouse genes. The read ends 1 residue early relative to the CDR3; the germline J gene fills the gap. The chain has TRBV16 and TRBJ2-7, with D perhaps matching TRBD1 or TRBD2 (5 bases each). The CDR3 extends over 13 amino acids. Trimming removed 3 bases at V and 5 bases at J, with 11 bases between. The germline V gene encodes CDR1 SGHSA and CDR2 FRNQAP. The part of the CDR3 DNA that was read is TGTGCAAGCAGCTTCGGGACCAGGGATGAACAGTAC. It encodes CASSFGTRDEQY. In full, the CDR3 is CASSFGTRDEQYF.

By its share, this clone is large. Mouse gene names apply. The read ends 1 residue early relative to the CDR3; the germline J gene fills the gap. The chain carries TRBV13-2 and TRBJ2-7; D remains unclear. The germline V gene encodes CDR1 NNHNN and CDR2 SYGAGS (reference sequence). The CDR3 extends over 10 amino acids. Trimming cost V 3 bases and J 6 bases, with 4 bases left between them. The CDR3 DNA, read in part, is TGTGCCAGCGGTGGAAGTGAACAGTAC. Its protein product is CASGGSEQY. The entire CDR3 protein reads CASGGSEQYF.

As to this clone: The gene names here belong to mouse. The read stops 1 residue short of the end of the CDR3; the missing end is completed from the germline J gene. The chain has TRBV26 and TRBJ2-1; D ambiguous. The ends were cut back, 3 bases at V and 3 bases at J, with 6 bases in the middle. Per the germline V gene, CDR1 is KGHPV and CDR2 is FQNQEV (reference sequence). The CDR3 consists of 13 residues. CDR3 DNA (partial): TGTGCCAGCAGTCTCGGGATCTATGCTGAGCAGTTC. This translates into CASSLGIYAEQF. The whole CDR3 protein reads CASSLGIYAEQFF.

A remark on this clone: All gene names here are mouse names. Sequencing ends 1 residue short of the CDR3 end; the germline J gene provides the rest. The chain employs TRBV26 and TRBJ2-5; D is possibly TRBD1 (5 bases). The CDR3 sequence is 15 residues long. Per germline, CDR1 KGHPV and CDR2 FQNQEV (reference sequence). V was trimmed by 0 bases and J by 7 bases, leaving 14 bases between them. The CDR3 bases that were read are TGTGCCAGCAGTCTGTCAAGGCAGGGAAAAAACACCCAGTAC. As protein: CASSLSRQGKNTQY. The whole CDR3 sequence reads CASSLSRQGKNTQYF.

A word on this clone: Gene names are the mouse ones. From the germline J gene comes the end of the CDR3, since the read stops 1 residue before it. V usage is TRBV12-1 and J usage is TRBJ2-1; 7 bases match TRBD2. The germline gives CDR1 SGHSN, CDR2 HYEKVE. Trimming cost V 4 bases and J 1 base; bases outside gene matches: 0. This CDR3 is 13 amino acids long. The part of the CDR3 DNA that was read is TGTGCCAGCTCCTGGGGGAACTATGCTGAGCAGTTC. Its translation: CASSWGNYAEQF. In full, the CDR3 is CASSWGNYAEQFF.

A remark on this clone: The listed genes are named as in mouse. Read data end 1 residue before the CDR3 end; the end is taken from the germline J gene. This chain joins TRBV26 and TRBJ1-1; no definite D call. Looked up from germline, CDR1 is KGHPV and CDR2 is FQNQEV (reference sequence). V gave up 3 bases and J gave up 4 bases, with 9 bases separating them. The CDR3 contains 13 residues. Here the CDR3 reads CASSLQVATEVFF. CDR3 bases read: TGTGCCAGCAGTCTCCAGGTAGCCACAGAAGTCTTC.

Worth noting for this clone: Each gene name is a mouse one. Coverage ceases 1 residue before the CDR3 finishes, and the germline J gene fills in the end. This sequence joins TRBV14 and TRBJ2-7; the D is unclear. This CDR3 has 11 amino acids. V was cut by 1 base and J by 4 bases, with 3 bases left in between. The germline CDR1 and CDR2 sequences are SGHDT and FRDEAV. The chain's CDR3 is CASSFGYEQYF. The DNA read from the CDR3 is TGTGCCAGCAGTTTCGGGTATGAACAGTAC.

This clone was seen more than once but under ten times. The gene symbols are mouse symbols. The sequence runs out 1 residue before the end of the CDR3; the remainder is reconstructed from the germline J gene. The rearrangement joins TRBV26 to TRBJ1-1, with D possibly being TRBD1 (6 bases). V was trimmed by 6 bases and J by 0 bases, leaving 8 bases between them. The CDR3 is made up of 13 amino acids. Germline CDR1 and CDR2: KGHPV and FQNQEV (reference sequence). The sequenced part of the CDR3 DNA is TGTGCCAGCAGCCGGGACACAAACACAGAAGTCTTC. Its protein is CASSRDTNTEVF. The whole CDR3 reads CASSRDTNTEVFF.

Turning to this clone: The listed genes are named as in mouse. The read ends 1 residue shy of where the CDR3 ends; the end is completed using the germline J gene. The genes are TRBV3 and TRBJ2-2; possible D gene TRBD1, 6 bases. CDR1 and CDR2 from the germline V gene are SNHLY and FYNGKV (reference sequence). V was cut by 3 bases and J by 3 bases, with 8 bases left in between. This CDR3 has 14 amino acids. CDR3 sequence: CASSFNRDTGQLYF. The covered CDR3 bases are TGTGCCAGCAGCTTTAACAGGGACACCGGGCAGCTCTAC.

Details on this clone: The listed genes are named as in mouse. The CDR3 is cut off 1 residue early in the read; its end comes from the germline J gene. This chain joins TRBV13-2 and TRBJ1-3, with D possibly matching TRBD1 (6 bases). With 4 bases removed from V and 0 bases from J, the gap between germline ends came to 11 bases. CDR1 and CDR2 (germline): NNHNN, SYGAGS (reference sequence). There are 15 residues in the CDR3. The sequenced CDR3 bases are TGTGCCAGCGGTCCGGGACACCATTCTGGAAATACGCTCTAT. This codes for CASGPGHHSGNTLY. The full CDR3 is CASGPGHHSGNTLYF.

As regards this clone: Gene names follow the mouse nomenclature. Read sequence stops 1 residue before the CDR3 end, and the germline J gene provides the missing end. The rearrangement joins TRBV12-1 to TRBJ2-4; TRBD2 agrees at 7 bases. From germline, CDR1 is SGHSN and CDR2 HYEKVE. The CDR3 consists of 13 residues. V gave up 0 bases and J gave up 7 bases; unmatched junction bases: 3. The CDR3 loop is CASSLVGGHTLYF. The covered CDR3 bases are TGTGCCAGCTCTCTCGTGGGGGGACACACCTTGTAC.

As to this clone: Gene and germline names: mouse. Coverage ceases 1 residue before the CDR3 finishes, and the germline J gene fills in the end. This rearrangement joins TRBV26 to TRBJ2-3; D ambiguous. Trimming left V 4 bases short and J 4 bases short, with 3 bases between. Germline values: CDR1 KGHPV, CDR2 FQNQEV (reference sequence). This CDR3 has 11 residues. The CDR3 loop is CASSPSETLYF. Incomplete CDR3 DNA: TGTGCCAGCAGTCCGTCAGAAACGCTGTAT.

About this clone: Gene names follow the mouse nomenclature. CDR3 in amino acids: CAWSLERDTEVFF. Partial CDR3 DNA: TGTGCCTGGAGTCTAGAAAGGGATACAGAAGTCTTC. The chain recombines TRBV31 with TRBJ1-1; D uncertain. Sequencing ends 1 residue short of the CDR3 end; the germline J gene provides the rest. The CDR3 is 13 amino acids. CDR1 is GKSSPN and CDR2 is SITVG in the germline V gene. Trimming shortened V by 0 bases and J by 5 bases, and 10 bases separated the two germline ends.

Points on this clone: Mouse gene names apply. Sequencing ends 1 residue short of the CDR3 end; the germline J gene provides the rest. The chain recombines TRBV13-1 with TRBJ1-5; maybe TRBD1 (6 bases). Germline V gene lookup returns CDR1 NSHNY and CDR2 SYGAGN. The V end lost 5 bases, the J end lost 4 bases, and 13 bases lay between the germline ends. The CDR3 has 14 amino acids. This CDR3 reads CASRAGTKNQAPLF. CDR3 bases read: TGTGCCAGCAGGGCCGGGACAAAAAACCAGGCTCCGCTT.

A word on this clone: Gene labels here are mouse ones. The CDR3 is cut off 1 residue early in the read; its end comes from the germline J gene. This rearrangement joins TRBV26 to TRBJ2-4, with TRBD2 matching over 10 bases. This CDR3 is built from 14 residues. With 4 bases clipped from V and 4 bases from J, the junction kept 2 bases outside the gene matches. Germline loops: CDR1 KGHPV, CDR2 FQNQEV (reference sequence). CDR3 DNA (partial): TGTGCCAGCAGTCCGGGACTGGGGAAAAACACCTTGTAC. It specifies CASSPGLGKNTLY. Given in full, the CDR3 is CASSPGLGKNTLYF.

With respect to this clone: Genes and germline come from the mouse. The sequenced fragment ends 1 residue before the CDR3 boundary, so the rest is inferred from the germline J gene. V and J are TRBV23 and TRBJ1-1; the D call TRBD1 from the table was never checked on the DNA. The CDR3 extends over 13 amino acids. Germline CDR1 reads KGHTA; CDR2 reads FQNQQP. CDR3 sequence reads: CSSSPGQGAGVFF. Incomplete CDR3 DNA: TGCTCCAGCAGCCCGGGACAGGGGGCAGGGGTCTTC.

This clone was detected once. Any gene name here is a mouse gene name. The CDR3 is cut off 1 residue early in the read; its end comes from the germline J gene. The chain has TRBV23 and TRBJ2-7; TRBD2, the table's D call, was not compared with the DNA. From germline, CDR1 is KGHTA and CDR2 FQNQQP. CDR3 size: 16 residues. The CDR3 spells CSSSQSGLGSSYEQYF. The CDR3 bases that were read are TGCTCCAGCAGTCAATCGGGACTGGGGAGCTCCTATGAACAGTAC.

As concerns this clone: Germline and genes: mouse. The missing CDR3 end, 1 residue past where the read stops, is filled in from the germline J gene. V is TRBV26 and J is TRBJ1-4; TRBD1 might be the D (5 bases). This CDR3 contains 13 residues. Germline CDR1 KGHPV, CDR2 FQNQEV (reference sequence). V was clipped by 3 bases and J by 7 bases, with 9 bases between them. CDR3 protein: CASSLPGRERLFF. Incomplete CDR3 DNA: TGTGCCAGCAGTCTCCCAGGGCGCGAAAGATTATTT.

Notes on this clone: All gene names here are mouse names. The read terminates 1 residue before the CDR3 end, so the remaining end is supplied by the germline J gene. This chain uses TRBV26 with TRBJ2-7; D is uncertain. The ends were cut back, 5 bases at V and 4 bases at J, with 9 bases in the middle. The CDR3 runs 12 residues. Germline CDR1 and CDR2: KGHPV and FQNQEV (reference sequence). CDR3 bases read: TGTGCCAGCAGTTACGATACTTATGAACAGTAC. Translating it yields CASSYDTYEQY. The CDR3 as a whole reads CASSYDTYEQYF.

In regard to this clone: Gene names are the mouse ones. The read falls 1 residue short of the CDR3 end, and the missing part is taken from the germline J gene. V usage is TRBV3 and J usage is TRBJ2-2, with TRBD1 identical over 10 bases. V shed 6 bases, J shed 2 bases, and the junction held 0 bases outside the gene matches. Germline V gene lookup returns CDR1 SNHLY and CDR2 FYNGKV (reference sequence). CDR3 length: 14 residues. This CDR3 reads CASRTGGNTGQLYF. Partial CDR3 DNA: TGTGCCAGCAGGACAGGGGGCAACACCGGGCAGCTCTAC.

Of note for this clone: Gene and germline names: mouse. The read ends 1 residue shy of where the CDR3 ends; the end is completed using the germline J gene. The V and J genes are TRBV26 and TRBJ2-4, with D possibly TRBD1 on 6 matching bases. Deletions cut 6 bases from V and 1 base from J, with 8 bases between. In germline, CDR1 is KGHPV, CDR2 FQNQEV (reference sequence). There are 13 residues in the CDR3. The CDR3 reads CASSRQGQNTLYF. The CDR3 DNA, read in part, is TGTGCCAGCAGCCGACAGGGTCAAAACACCTTGTAC.

Concerning this clone: The genes and germline here are from mouse. The read stops 1 residue short of the end of the CDR3; the missing end is completed from the germline J gene. The V call is TRBV23, the J call TRBJ2-7; the tabulated D call, TRBD1, remains unverified against the DNA. The CDR3 runs to 13 residues. Germline V gives CDR1 KGHTA, CDR2 FQNQQP. The CDR3 bases that were read are TGCTCCAGCAGTAGGGACAGCTCCTATGAACAGTAC. Protein sequence: CSSSRDSSYEQY. The entire CDR3 reads CSSSRDSSYEQYF. The entire variable domain, with the rest obtained from reference TRBV23 and TRBJ2-7, is as follows: DAAVTQKPRYLIKMKGQEAEMKCIPEKGHTAVFWYQQKQSKELKFLIYFQNQQPLDQIDMVKERFSAVCPSSSLCSLGIRTCEAEDSALYLCSSSRDSSYEQYFGPGTRLTVL.

Of note for this clone: Gene names refer to mouse genes. The CDR3 spells CASSLDNRDRGPRSNERLFF. The CDR3 DNA, read in part, is TGTGCAAGCAGCTTAGATAATAGGGACAGGGGGCCCCGTTCCAACGAAAGATTATTT. V is TRBV16 and J is TRBJ1-4; 12 bases agree with TRBD1. From the germline J gene comes the end of the CDR3, since the read stops 1 residue before it. The germline CDR1 and CDR2 sequences are SGHSA and FRNQAP. V gave up 0 bases and J gave up 1 base; unmatched junction bases: 9. There are 20 residues in the CDR3.

By sample share, this clone is medium-sized. Here the gene names and germline are mouse. CDR3 DNA, as far as it was read: TGTGCCTGGAGTCTAGAGTCTACTAGTGCAGAAACGCTGTAT. It codes for CAWSLESTSAETLY. The full CDR3 sequence reads CAWSLESTSAETLYF. V gene TRBV31 combines with J gene TRBJ2-3, with unresolved D. Read data end 1 residue before the CDR3 end; the end is taken from the germline J gene. Looked up from germline, CDR1 is GKSSPN and CDR2 is SITVG. The CDR3 loop spans 15 amino acids. V lost 0 bases to trimming and J lost 0 bases, with 10 bases between them.

By sample share, this clone is large (0.1 to 1%). Any gene name here is a mouse gene name. The CDR3 extends 1 residue past the end of the read, so its final part is completed from the germline J gene. This sequence joins TRBV19 and TRBJ1-6; D uncertain. TRBJ1-6 is reported as an ORF; its role is uncertain. The CDR3 has 15 amino acids. CDR1 is FNHDT, CDR2 SITEND, per germline (reference sequence). The V end lost 0 bases, the J end lost 2 bases, and 6 bases lay between the germline ends. The CDR3 reads CASSIGSAYNSPLYF. The CDR3 DNA, read in part, is TGTGCCAGCAGTATAGGCAGTGCCTATAATTCGCCCCTCTAC.